This TCR beta chain comes out of a study of T cells in Graves' hyperthyroidism and ophthalmopathy. Amplification yielded TCR beta CDR3 regions, with RNA transcripts as the source. A first-round RT-PCR of the TCR CDR3 used the HTBI primer set. TCRdb ran MiXCR on the multiplex PCR reads and lists one entry per CDR3 protein. The data show about 500,000 distinct CDR3 sequences, with about 15% seen just once and around 28% held by the top ten. This clonotype was recorded a few times. Each ophthalmopathy patient scored at least 3 on the Clinical Activity Score and at least 4 on NOSPECS grade, with duration under 3 months. The material sequenced was blood. The receptor comes from a woman aged 30 to 39 with Graves' ophthalmopathy.

The CDR3 reads CASSYVAGGPRDEQFF. Written as DNA, the CDR3 is TGTGCCAGCAGTTACGTGGCGGGAGGGCCTCGGGATGAGCAGTTCTTC. The chain is built from TRBV6-5 and TRBJ2-1; 9 bases are a match to TRBD2. V lost 2 bases to trimming and J lost 8 bases; unmatched junction nucleotides: 10. Germline loops: CDR1 MNHEY, CDR2 SVGAGI. This CDR3 region has 16 residues.